This T cell receptor (beta chain) emerged from a study of T-cell memory formation after mild COVID-19. Concerning this clonotype itself: Its antigen remains unidentified.

V lost 1 base to trimming and J lost 1 base, with 7 bases between them. Per germline, CDR1 KGHSH and CDR2 LQKENI. CDR3 size: 14 residues. Study-wide results and limits: There was no confirmation that second-wave clones peaking on day 37 were SARS-CoV-2 specific.

TCRdb re-analysed the 5' RACE reads in MiXCR, keeping a single row per CDR3 protein. The data show a few hundred thousand distinct CDR3 sequences, about a sixth seen once. J is TRBJ2-5 and V is TRBV18, with D maybe TRBD1 (6 bases). The sample was PBMCs or a T cell subset sorted from them (not recorded which). The sequence derives from a man aged 18 to 30 who had mild COVID-19 (a few samples of this study predate the infection). Cell type and time point are not known. Here the CDR3 DNA reads TGTGCCAGCTCACCACGACAGGCCCAAGAGACCCAGTACTTC. Its protein is CASSPRQAQETQYF.